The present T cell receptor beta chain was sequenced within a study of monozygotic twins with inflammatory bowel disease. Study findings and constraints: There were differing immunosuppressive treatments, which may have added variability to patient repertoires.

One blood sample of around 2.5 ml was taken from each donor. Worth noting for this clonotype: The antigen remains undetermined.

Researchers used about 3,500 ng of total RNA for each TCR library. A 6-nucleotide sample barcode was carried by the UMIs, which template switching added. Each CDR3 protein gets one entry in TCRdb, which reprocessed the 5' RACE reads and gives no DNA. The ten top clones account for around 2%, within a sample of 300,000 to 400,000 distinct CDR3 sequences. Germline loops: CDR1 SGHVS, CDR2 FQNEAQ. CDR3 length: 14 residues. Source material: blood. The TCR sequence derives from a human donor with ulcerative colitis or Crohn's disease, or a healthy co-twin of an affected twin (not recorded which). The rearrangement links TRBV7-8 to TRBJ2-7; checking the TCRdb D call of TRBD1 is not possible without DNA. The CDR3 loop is CASSLEGAPREQYF.